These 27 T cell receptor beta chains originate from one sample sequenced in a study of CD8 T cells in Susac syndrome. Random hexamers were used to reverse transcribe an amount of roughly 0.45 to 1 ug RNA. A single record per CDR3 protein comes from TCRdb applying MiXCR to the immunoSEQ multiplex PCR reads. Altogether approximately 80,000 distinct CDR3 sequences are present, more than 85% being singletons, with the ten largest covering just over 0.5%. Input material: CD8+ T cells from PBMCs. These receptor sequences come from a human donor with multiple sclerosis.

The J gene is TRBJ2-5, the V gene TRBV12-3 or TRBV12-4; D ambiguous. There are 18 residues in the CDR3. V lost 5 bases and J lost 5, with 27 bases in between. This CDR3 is CASSLNRIETISVETQYF. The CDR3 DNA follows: TGTGCCAGCAGTCTCAATAGAATAGAGACGATTTCTGTTGAGACCCAGTACTTC.

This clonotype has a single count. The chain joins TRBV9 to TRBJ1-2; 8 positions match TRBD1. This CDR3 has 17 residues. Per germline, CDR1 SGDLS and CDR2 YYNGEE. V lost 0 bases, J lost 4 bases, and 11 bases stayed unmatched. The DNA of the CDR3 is TGTGCCAGCAGCGTAGGTGGGGATACAGGGGGAAGCTATGGCTACACCTTC. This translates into CASSVGGDTGGSYGYTF.

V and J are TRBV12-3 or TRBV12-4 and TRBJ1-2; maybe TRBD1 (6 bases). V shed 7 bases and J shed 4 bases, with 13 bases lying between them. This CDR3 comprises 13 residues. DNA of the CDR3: TGTGCCAGCACTATGGACAGCTTCTATGGCTACACCTTC. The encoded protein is CASTMDSFYGYTF.

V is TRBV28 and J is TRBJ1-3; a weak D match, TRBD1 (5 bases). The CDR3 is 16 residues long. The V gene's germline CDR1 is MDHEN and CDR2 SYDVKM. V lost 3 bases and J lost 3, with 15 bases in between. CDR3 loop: CASSFQKGLLGNTIYF. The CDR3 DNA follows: TGTGCCAGCAGTTTTCAAAAGGGGCTGCTTGGAAACACCATATATTTT.

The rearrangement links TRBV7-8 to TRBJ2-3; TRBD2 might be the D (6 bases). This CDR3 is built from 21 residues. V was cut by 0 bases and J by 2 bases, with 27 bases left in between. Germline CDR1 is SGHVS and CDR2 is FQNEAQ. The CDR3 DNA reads TGTGCCAGCAGCTTAGCACTCGTGATATGGAGGGCGGGGAGAATCACAGATACGCAGTATTTT. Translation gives CASSLALVIWRAGRITDTQYF. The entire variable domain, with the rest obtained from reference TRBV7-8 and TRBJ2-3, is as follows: GAGVSQSPRYKVAKRGQDVALRCDPISGHVSLFWYQQALGQGPEFLTYFQNEAQLDKSGLPSDRFFAERPEGSVSTLKIQRTQQEDSAVYLCASSLALVIWRAGRITDTQYFGPGTRLTVL.

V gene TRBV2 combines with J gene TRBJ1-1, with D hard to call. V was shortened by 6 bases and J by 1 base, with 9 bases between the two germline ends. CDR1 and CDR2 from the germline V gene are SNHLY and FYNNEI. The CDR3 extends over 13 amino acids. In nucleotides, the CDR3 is TGTGCCAGCAGATTGACGGAGAACACTGAAGCTTTCTTT. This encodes CASRLTENTEAFF.

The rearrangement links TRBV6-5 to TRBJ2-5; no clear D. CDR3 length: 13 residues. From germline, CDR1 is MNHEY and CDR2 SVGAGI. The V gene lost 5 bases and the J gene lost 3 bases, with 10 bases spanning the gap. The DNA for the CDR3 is TGTGCCAGCAGTGTCAGTGGTGAAGAGACCCAGTACTTC. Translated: CASSVSGEETQYF.

CDR3 nucleotides: TGCGCCAGCAGCCAAGATGGGCAAGCCTACAATGAGCAGTTCTTC. The encoded protein is CASSQDGQAYNEQFF. This chain joins TRBV4-3 and TRBJ2-1; D call uncertain. The CDR3 has 15 amino acids. V was trimmed by 0 bases and J by 2 bases, leaving 8 bases between them. Germline V gene sequence: CDR1 LGHNA, CDR2 YSLEER.

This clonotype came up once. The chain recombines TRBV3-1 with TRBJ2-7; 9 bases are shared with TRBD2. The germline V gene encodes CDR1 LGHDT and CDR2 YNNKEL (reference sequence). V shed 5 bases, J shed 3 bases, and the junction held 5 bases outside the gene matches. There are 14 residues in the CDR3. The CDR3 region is CASSSRLAVYEQYF. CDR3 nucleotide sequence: TGTGCCAGCAGCTCCCGACTAGCGGTCTACGAGCAGTACTTC.

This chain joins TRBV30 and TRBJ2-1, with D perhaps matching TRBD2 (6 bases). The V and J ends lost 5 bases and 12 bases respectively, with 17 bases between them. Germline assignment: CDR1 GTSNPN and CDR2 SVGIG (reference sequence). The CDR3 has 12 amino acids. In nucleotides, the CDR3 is TGTGCCTGGGAACAAAGGAGGGTTGGGCAGTTCTTC. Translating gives CAWEQRRVGQFF.

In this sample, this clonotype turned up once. Written as DNA, the CDR3 is TGTGCCAGCTCACCCCCACGAAGAAATTACAATGAGCAGTTCTTC. Translating gives CASSPPRRNYNEQFF. V and J are TRBV18 and TRBJ2-1, with D unresolved. Trimming stripped 3 bases from V and 4 bases from J, with 13 bases between. The CDR3 length is 15 residues. Germline loops: CDR1 KGHSH, CDR2 LQKENI.

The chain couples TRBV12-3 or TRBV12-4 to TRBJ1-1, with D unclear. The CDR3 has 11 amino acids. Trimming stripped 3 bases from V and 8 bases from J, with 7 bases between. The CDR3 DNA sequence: TGTGCCAGCAGTTTTGGTGGGGAAGCTTTCTTT. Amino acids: CASSFGGEAFF.

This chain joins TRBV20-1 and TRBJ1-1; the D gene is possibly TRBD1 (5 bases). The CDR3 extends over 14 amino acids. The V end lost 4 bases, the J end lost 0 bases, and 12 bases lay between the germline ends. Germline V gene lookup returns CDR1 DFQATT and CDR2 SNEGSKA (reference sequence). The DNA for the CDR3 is TGCAGTGCTATATCAGGGCTCTTGAACACTGAAGCTTTCTTT. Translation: CSAISGLLNTEAFF.

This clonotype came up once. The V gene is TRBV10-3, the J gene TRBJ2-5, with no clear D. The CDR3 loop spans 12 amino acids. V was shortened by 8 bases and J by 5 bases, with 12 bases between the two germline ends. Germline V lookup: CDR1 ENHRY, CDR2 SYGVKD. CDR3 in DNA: TGTGCCATCTACCCCGATGAGGAGACCCAGTACTTC. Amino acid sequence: CAIYPDEETQYF.

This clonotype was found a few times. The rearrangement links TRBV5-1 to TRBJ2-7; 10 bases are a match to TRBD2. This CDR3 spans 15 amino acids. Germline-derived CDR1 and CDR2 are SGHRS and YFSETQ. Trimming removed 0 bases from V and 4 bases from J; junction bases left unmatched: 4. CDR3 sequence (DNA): TGCGCCAGCAGCTTGGCTAGCGGGAGATCTTACGAGCAGTACTTC. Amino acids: CASSLASGRSYEQYF.

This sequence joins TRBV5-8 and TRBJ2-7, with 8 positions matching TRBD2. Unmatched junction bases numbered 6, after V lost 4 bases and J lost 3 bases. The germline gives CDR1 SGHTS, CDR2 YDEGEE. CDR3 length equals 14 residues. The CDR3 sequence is CASSIRGGDYEQYF. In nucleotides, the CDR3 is TGTGCCAGCAGCATTCGGGGGGGGGACTACGAGCAGTACTTC.

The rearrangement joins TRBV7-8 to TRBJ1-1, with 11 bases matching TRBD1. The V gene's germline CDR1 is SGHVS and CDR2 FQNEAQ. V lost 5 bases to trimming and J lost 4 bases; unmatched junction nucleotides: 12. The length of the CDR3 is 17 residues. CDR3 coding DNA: TGTGCCAGCAGCCCATCCCGGACAGGGGGCTTGGGCACTGAAGCTTTCTTT. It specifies CASSPSRTGGLGTEAFF.

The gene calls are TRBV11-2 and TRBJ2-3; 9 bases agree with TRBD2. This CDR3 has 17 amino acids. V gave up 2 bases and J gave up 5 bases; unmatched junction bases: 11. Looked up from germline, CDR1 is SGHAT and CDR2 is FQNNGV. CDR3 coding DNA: TGTGCCAGCAGCTTATTAAGCCGGCTAGCGGGACAAGATACGCAGTATTTT. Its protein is CASSLLSRLAGQDTQYF.

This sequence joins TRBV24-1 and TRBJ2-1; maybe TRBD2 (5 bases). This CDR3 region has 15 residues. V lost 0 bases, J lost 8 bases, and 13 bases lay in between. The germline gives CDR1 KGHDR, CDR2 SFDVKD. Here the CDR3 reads CATSDLVASSDEQFF. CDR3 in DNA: TGTGCCACCAGTGATTTGGTGGCTAGCTCAGATGAGCAGTTCTTC.

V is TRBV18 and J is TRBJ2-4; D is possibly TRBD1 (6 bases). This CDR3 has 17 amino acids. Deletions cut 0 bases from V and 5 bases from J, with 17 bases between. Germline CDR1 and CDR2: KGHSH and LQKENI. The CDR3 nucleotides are TGTGCCAGCTCACCACCGATAAGTAGGGACACAGAAAACATTCAGTACTTC. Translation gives CASSPPISRDTENIQYF.

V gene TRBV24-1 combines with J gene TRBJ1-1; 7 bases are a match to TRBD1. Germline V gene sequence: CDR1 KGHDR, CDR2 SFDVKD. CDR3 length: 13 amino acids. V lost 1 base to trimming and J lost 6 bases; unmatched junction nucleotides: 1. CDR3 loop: CATSDLGGSEAFF. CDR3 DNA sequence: TGTGCCACCAGTGATTTAGGGGGCTCTGAAGCTTTCTTT.

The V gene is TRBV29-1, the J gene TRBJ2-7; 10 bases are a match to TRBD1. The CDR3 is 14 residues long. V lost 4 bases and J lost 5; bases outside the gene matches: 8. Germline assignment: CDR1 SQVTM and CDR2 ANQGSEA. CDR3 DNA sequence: TGCAGCGTTGGAGGGACAGGGGTAACGGACGAGCAGTACTTC. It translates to CSVGGTGVTDEQYF.

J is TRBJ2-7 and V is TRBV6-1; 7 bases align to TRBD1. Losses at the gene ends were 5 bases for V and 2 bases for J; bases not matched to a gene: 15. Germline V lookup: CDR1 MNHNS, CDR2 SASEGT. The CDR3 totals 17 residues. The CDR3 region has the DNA TGTGCCAGCAGTCGCATAGCCTTACCGGGACAGCCCTACGAGCAGTACTTC. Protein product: CASSRIALPGQPYEQYF.

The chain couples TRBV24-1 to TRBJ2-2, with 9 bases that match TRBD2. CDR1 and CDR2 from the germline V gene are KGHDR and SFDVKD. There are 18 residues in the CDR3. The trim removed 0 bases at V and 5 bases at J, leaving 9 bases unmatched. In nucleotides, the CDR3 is TGTGCCACCAGTGATTTGCGTCCTAGCGGGACCAGGACCGGGGAGCTGTTTTTT. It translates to CATSDLRPSGTRTGELFF.

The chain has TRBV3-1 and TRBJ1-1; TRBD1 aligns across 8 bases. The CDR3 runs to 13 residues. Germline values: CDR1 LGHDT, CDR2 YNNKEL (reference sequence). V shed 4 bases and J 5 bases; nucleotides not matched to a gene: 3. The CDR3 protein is CASSRTGWTEAFF. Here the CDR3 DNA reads TGTGCCAGCAGCCGGACAGGGTGGACTGAAGCTTTCTTT.

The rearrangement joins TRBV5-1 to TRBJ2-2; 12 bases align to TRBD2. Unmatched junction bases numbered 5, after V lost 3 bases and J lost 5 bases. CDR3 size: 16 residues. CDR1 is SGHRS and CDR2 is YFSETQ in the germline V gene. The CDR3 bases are TGCGCCAGCAGCTGGGATGGGACTAGCGGGACCGGGGAGCTGTTTTTT. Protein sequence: CASSWDGTSGTGELFF.

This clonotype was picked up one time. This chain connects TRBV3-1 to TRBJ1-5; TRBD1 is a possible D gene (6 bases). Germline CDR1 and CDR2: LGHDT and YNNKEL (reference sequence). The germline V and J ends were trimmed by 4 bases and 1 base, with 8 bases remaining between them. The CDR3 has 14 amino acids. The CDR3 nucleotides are TGTGCCAGCAGCCCGCAGGGGAGCAATCAGCCCCAGCATTTT. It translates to CASSPQGSNQPQHF.